Reported below is one T cell receptor beta chain. The data were produced by immunoSEQ multiplex PCR, yet TCRdb's version contains in-frame clones alone and is incomplete. The sample contains some 200,000 clones, about 80% of which appear only once. The data are from a study of blood T cell repertoires in COVID-19. Study-wide background: Acute-phase and convalescent COVID-19 samples originated in the United States, Italy and Spain.

From germline, CDR1 is MNHEY and CDR2 SVGAGI. CDR3 length equals 14 residues. V gave up 4 bases and J gave up 3 bases, with 10 bases separating them. This sequence originates from a woman older than 75 with COVID-19, enrolled during active disease. The source material was peripheral blood. The V and J genes are TRBV6-5 and TRBJ2-1; D possibly corresponds to TRBD2 (5 bases). This CDR3 reads CASSFWENYNEQFF. DNA of the CDR3: TGTGCCAGCAGTTTCTGGGAGAACTACAATGAGCAGTTCTTC.